This T cell receptor beta chain was recovered during a study of metastatic and nonmetastatic thyroid tumors. By share, this clone counts as medium-sized (0.01 to 0.1%). Thyroid surgery had not been preceded by any treatment in any patient. TCRdb redid the clone calls on the PCR reads using MiXCR. Of roughly 14,000 clones in the sample, around 25% were seen once. This receptor was taken from a female donor with papillary thyroid cancer or a benign thyroid nodule (not recorded which). Some clones in this sample may be carry-over from other donors' samples. Material for sequencing was tumor tissue.

The CDR3 sequence: CSARESGRVREQYF. The CDR3 nucleotides read TGCAGTGCTAGAGAAAGCGGGAGAGTCCGAGAGCAGTACTTC. V and J are TRBV20-1 and TRBJ2-7; 8 positions agree with TRBD2. With V trimmed by 0 bases and J by 7 bases, 8 bases remained unmatched. Per germline, CDR1 DFQATT and CDR2 SNEGSKA (reference sequence). There are 14 residues in the CDR3.